The count of the clone carrying this TCR beta chain is one. This record comes from a study of cytomegalovirus exposure and HLA in healthy donors. CDR1 and CDR2 (germline): SGHTA, FQGNSA. V was pared by 5 bases and J by 8 bases, with 15 bases between. This CDR3 spans 14 amino acids. PCR primers comprised 60 Vbeta and 13 Jbeta primers. The data were produced by immunoSEQ multiplex PCR, yet TCRdb's version contains in-frame clones alone and is incomplete. The sample lists approximately 110,000 clones; around 84% were seen once. Sequencing used PBMCs. This chain connects TRBV7-2 to TRBJ2-2; the D gene is possibly TRBD2 (6 bases). This receptor was taken from a man younger than 45 in good health and CMV-seronegative. The DNA for the CDR3 is TGTGCCAGCAGCCTCATGGAGGGTAGAGGGGAGCTGTTTTTT. It yields the protein CASSLMEGRGELFF.